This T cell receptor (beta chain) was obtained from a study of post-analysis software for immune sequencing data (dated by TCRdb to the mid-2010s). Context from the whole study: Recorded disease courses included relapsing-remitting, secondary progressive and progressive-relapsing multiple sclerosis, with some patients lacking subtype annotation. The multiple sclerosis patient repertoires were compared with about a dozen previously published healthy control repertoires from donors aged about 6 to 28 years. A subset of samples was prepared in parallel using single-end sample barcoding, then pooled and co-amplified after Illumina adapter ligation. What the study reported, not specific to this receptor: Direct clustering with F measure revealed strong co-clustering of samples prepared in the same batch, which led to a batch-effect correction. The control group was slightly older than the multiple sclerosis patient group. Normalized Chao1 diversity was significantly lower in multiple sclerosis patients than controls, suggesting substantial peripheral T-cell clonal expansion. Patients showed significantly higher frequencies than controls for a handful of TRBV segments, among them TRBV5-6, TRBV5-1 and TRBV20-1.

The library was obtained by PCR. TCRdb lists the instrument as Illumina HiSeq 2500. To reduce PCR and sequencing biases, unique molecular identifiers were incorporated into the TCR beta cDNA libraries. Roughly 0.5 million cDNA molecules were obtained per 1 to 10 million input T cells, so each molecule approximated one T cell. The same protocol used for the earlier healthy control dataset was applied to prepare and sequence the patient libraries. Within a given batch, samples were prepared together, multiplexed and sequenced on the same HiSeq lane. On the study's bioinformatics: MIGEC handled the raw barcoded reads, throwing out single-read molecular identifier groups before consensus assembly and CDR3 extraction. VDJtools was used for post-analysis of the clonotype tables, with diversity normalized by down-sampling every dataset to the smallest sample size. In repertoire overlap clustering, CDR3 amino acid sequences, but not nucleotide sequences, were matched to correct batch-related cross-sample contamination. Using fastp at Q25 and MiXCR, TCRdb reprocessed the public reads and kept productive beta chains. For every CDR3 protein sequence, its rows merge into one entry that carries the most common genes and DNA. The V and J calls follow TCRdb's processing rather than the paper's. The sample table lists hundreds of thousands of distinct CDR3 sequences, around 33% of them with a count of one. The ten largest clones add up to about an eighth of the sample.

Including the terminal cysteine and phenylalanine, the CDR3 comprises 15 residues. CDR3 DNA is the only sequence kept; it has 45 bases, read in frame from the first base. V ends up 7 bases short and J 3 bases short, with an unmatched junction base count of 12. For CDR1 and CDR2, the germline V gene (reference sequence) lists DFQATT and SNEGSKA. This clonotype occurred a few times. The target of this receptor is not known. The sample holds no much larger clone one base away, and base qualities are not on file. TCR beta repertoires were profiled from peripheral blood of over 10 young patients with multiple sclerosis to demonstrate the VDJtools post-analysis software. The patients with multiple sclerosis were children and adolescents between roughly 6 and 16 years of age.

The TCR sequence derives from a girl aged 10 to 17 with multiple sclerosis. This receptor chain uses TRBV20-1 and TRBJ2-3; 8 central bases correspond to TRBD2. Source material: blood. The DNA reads TGCAGTGTCGGGACTAGAGCCGTCTCTACAGATACGCAGTATTTT. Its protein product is CSVGTRAVSTDTQYF.